The sequence of this T cell receptor (beta chain) was determined in a study of human T cells and chemical hapten exposure. V shed 1 base and J shed 6 bases, with 6 bases lying between them. CDR1 is GTSNPN, CDR2 SVGIG, per germline (reference sequence). This CDR3 is 12 amino acids long. A single record per CDR3 protein comes from TCRdb applying MiXCR to the RACE reads. The table has about 82,000 distinct CDR3 sequences, 10% to 13% seen once; the top ten hold around 3.6%. The time point is: patch test 3, about 24 weeks after DPC sensitization. As to treatment: therapeutic diphenylcyclopropenone sensitization with weekly scalp DPC.

This chain joins TRBV30 and TRBJ2-2; perhaps TRBD1 as D (6 bases). The TCR sequence derives from a woman in her 50s with alopecia areata. Some clones in this sample may be carry-over from other donors' samples. The sample consisted of whole blood, taken in connection with sensitization to the hapten diphenylcyclopropenone (DPC). CDR3 loop: CAWSGGPGELFF. CDR3 coding DNA: TGTGCCTGGAGTGGGGGGCCCGGGGAGCTGTTTTTT.